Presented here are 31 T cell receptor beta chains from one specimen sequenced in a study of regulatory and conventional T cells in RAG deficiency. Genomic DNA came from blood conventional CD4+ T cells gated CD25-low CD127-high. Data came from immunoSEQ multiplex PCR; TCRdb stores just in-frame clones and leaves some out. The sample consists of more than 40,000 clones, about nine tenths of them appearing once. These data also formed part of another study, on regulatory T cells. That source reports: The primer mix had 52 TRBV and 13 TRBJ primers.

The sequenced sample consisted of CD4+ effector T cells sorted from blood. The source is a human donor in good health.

The CDR3: CASSAGQGAFEQYF. The CDR3 nucleotides read TGTGCCAGCAGCGCGGGACAGGGGGCTTTCGAGCAGTACTTC. The rearrangement joins TRBV9 to TRBJ2-5; the match to TRBD1 covers 12 bases. TRBJ2-7 matches the DNA end more closely, so the J call is doubtful. The length of the CDR3 is 14 residues. Germline loops: CDR1 SGDLS, CDR2 YYNGEE.

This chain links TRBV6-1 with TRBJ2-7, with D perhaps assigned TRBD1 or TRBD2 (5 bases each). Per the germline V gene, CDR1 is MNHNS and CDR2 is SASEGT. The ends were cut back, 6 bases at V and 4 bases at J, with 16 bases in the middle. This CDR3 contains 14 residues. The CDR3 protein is CASRRLGEGYEQYF. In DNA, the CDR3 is TGTGCCAGCAGGCGATTGGGGGAAGGGTACGAGCAGTACTTC.

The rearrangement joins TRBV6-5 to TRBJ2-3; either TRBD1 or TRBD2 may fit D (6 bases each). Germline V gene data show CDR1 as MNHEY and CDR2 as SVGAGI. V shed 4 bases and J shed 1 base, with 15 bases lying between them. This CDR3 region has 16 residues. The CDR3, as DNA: TGTGCCAGCAGTTCTAGCAGGGGCGGGGGCACAGATACGCAGTATTTT. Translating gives CASSSSRGGGTDTQYF.

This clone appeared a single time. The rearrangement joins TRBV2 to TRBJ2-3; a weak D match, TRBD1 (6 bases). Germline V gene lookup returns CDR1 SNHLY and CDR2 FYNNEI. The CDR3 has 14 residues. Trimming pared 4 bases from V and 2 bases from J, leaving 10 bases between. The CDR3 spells CASSVTGPTDTQYF. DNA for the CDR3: TGTGCCAGCAGTGTTACAGGGCCCACAGATACGCAGTATTTT.

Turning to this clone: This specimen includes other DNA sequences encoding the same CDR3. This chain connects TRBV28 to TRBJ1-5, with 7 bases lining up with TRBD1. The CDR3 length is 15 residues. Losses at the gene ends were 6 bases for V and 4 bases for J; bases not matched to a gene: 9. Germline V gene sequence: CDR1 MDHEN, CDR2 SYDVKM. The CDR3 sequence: CASRADRALNQPQHF. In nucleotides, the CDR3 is TGTGCCAGCAGAGCAGACAGGGCTCTTAATCAGCCCCAGCATTTT.

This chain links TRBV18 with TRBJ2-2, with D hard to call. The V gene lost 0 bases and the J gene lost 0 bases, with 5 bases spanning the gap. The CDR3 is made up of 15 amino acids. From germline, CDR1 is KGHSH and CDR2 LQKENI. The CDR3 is CASSPPWANTGELFF. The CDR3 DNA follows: TGTGCCAGCTCACCACCGTGGGCGAACACCGGGGAGCTGTTTTTT.

CDR3 protein: CASSKGRGRSTNEKLFF. Here the CDR3 DNA reads TGCGCCAGCAGTAAGGGCAGGGGGCGGTCAACTAATGAAAAACTGTTTTTT. The rearrangement links TRBV10-2 to TRBJ1-4, with 8 bases matching TRBD1. The germline V gene encodes CDR1 WSHSY and CDR2 SAAADI. J gave up 0 bases and V 5 bases, and 8 bases lay outside the gene matches. The CDR3 runs to 17 residues.

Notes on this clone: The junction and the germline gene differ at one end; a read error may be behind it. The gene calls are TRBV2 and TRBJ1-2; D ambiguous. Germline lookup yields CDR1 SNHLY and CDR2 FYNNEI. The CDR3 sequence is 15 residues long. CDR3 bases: TGTGCCAGCAGTGAAAACAGTGTGGGCCCGGGAGATATTGGCTTC. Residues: CASSENSVGPGDIGF.

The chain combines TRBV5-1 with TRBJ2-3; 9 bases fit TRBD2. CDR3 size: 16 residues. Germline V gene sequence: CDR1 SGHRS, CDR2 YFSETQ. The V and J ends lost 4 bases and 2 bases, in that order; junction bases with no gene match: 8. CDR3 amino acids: CASSPPSGRTTDTQYF. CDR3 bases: TGCGCCAGCAGCCCCCCCAGCGGGAGGACCACAGATACGCAGTATTTT.

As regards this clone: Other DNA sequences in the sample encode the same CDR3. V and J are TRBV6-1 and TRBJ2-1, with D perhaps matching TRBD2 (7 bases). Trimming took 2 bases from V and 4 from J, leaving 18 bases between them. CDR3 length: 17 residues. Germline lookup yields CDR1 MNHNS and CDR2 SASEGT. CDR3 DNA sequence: TGTGCCAGCAGTGAAAGGGGGGGAGGTGGGGCTTACAATGAGCAGTTCTTC. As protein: CASSERGGGGAYNEQFF.

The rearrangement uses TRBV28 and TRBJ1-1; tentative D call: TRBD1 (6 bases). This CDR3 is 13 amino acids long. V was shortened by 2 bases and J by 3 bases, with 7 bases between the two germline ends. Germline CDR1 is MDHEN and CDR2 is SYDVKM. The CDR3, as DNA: TGTGCCAGCAGTTTACACAGGGACACTGAAGCTTTCTTT. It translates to CASSLHRDTEAFF.

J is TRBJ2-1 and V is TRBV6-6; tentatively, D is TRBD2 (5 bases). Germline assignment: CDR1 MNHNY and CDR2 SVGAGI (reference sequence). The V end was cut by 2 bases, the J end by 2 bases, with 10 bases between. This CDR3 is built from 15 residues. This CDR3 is CASSYGASPYNEQFF. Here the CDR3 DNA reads TGTGCCAGCAGTTACGGAGCTAGCCCCTACAATGAGCAGTTCTTC.

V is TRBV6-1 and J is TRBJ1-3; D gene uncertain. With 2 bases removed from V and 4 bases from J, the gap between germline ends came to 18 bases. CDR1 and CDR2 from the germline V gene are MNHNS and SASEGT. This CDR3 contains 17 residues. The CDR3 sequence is CASSESFWDAGGNTIYF. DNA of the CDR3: TGTGCCAGCAGTGAATCATTCTGGGATGCGGGCGGAAACACCATATATTTT.

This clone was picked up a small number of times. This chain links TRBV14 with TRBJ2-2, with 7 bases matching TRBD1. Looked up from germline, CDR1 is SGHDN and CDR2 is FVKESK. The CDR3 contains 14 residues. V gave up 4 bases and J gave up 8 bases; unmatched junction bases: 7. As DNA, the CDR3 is TGTGCCAGCAGCCGGTACAGGGGAAGGGGGGAGCTGTTTTTT. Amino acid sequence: CASSRYRGRGELFF. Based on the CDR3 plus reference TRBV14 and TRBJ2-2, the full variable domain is EAGVTQFPSHSVIEKGQTVTLRCDPISGHDNLYWYRRVMGKEIKFLLHFVKESKQDESGMPNNRFLAERTGGTYSTLKVQPAELEDSGVYFCASSRYRGRGELFFGEGSRLTVL.

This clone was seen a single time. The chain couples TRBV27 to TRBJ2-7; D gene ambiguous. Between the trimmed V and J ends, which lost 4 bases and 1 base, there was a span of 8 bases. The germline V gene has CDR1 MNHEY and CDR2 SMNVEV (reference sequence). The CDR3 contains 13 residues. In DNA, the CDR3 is TGTGCCAGCAGTTCGAGTGGATCCTACGAGCAGTACTTC. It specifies CASSSSGSYEQYF.

The CDR3 is CASSLTGDGVGQYF. The CDR3 nucleotides read TGTGCCAGCAGTCTGACAGGGGATGGAGTTGGGCAGTACTTC. This chain uses TRBV27 with TRBJ2-7; 8 bases are a match to TRBD1. The CDR3 has 14 residues. In germline, CDR1 is MNHEY, CDR2 SMNVEV (reference sequence). The V and J ends lost 5 bases and 9 bases, in that order; junction bases with no gene match: 12.

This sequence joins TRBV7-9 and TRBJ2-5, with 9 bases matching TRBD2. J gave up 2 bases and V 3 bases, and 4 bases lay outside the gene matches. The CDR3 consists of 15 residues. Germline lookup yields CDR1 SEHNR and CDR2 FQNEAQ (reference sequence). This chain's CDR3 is CASSFLAGQQETQYF. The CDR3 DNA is TGTGCCAGCAGCTTTCTAGCGGGGCAACAAGAGACCCAGTACTTC.

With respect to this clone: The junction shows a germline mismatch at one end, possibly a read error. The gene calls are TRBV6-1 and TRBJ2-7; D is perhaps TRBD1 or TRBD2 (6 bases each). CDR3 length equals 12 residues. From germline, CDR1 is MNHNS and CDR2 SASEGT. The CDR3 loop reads CASSQSIGGLHF. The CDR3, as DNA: TGTGCCAGCAGTCAATCGATAGGGGGGCTTCACTTC.

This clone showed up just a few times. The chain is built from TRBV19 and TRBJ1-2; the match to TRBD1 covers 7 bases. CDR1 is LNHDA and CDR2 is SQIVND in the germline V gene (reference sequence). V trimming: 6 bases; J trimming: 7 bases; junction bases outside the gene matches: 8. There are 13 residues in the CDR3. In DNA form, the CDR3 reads TGTGCCAGTAGAGGGGGGACAGTTGTTGGCTACACCTTC. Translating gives CASRGGTVVGYTF.

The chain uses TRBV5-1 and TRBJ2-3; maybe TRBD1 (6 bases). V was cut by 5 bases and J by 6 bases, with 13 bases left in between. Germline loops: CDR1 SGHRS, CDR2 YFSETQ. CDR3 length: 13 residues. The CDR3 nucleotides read TGCGCCAGCAGAAAGTCAGGGGAGGATACGCAGTATTTT. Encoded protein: CASRKSGEDTQYF.

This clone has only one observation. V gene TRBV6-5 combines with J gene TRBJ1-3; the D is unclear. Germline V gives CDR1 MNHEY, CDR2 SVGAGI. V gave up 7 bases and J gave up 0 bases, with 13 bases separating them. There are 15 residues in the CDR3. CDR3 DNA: TGTGCCAGCACGATAGACGGTAGCTCTGGAAACACCATATATTTT. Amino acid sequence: CASTIDGSSGNTIYF.

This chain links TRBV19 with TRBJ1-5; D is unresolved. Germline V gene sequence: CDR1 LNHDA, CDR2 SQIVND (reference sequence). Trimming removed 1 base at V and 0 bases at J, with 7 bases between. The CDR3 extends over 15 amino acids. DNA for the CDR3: TGTGCCAGTAGTATAGTAAGGAGTAGCAATCAGCCCCAGCATTTT. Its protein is CASSIVRSSNQPQHF.

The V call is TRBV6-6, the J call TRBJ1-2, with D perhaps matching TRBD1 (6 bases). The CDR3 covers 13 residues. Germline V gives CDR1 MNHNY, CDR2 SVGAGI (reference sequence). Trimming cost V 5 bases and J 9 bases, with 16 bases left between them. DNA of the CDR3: TGTGCCAGCAGTCCCAGCGAAGGGGGGAGCTACACCTTC. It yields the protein CASSPSEGGSYTF.

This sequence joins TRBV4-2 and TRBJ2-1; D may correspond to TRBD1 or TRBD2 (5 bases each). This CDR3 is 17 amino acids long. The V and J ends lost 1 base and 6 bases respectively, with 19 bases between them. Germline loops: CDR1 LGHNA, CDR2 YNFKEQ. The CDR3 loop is CASSQVMRGERFNEQFF. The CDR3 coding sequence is TGTGCCAGCAGCCAAGTGATGAGAGGGGAAAGGTTCAATGAGCAGTTCTTC.

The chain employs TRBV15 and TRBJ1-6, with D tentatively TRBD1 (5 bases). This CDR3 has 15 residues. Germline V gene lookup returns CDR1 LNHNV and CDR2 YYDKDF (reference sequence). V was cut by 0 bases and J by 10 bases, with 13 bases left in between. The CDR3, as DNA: TGTGCCACCAGCAGAGATCAGGTGGGACGGTCACCCCTCCACTTT. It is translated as CATSRDQVGRSPLHF.

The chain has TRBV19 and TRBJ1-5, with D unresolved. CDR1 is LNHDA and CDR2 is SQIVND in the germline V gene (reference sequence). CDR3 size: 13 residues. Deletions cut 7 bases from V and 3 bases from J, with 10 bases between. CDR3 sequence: CASKEGNNQPQHF. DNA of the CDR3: TGTGCCAGTAAGGAGGGAAACAATCAGCCCCAGCATTTT.

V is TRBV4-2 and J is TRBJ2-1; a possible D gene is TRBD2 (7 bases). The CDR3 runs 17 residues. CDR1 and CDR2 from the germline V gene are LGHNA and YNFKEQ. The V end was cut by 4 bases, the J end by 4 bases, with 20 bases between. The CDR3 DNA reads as TGTGCCAGCAGCCGAGGGGGTTCAGCAGCGGGGTACAATGAGCAGTTCTTC. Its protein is CASSRGGSAAGYNEQFF.

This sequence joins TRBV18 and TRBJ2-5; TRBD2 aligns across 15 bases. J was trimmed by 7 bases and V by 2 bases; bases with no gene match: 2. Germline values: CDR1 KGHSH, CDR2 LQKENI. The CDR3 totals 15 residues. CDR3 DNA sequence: TGTGCCAGCTCACCAGGGACTAGCGGGAGGTCGACCCAGTACTTC. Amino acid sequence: CASSPGTSGRSTQYF.

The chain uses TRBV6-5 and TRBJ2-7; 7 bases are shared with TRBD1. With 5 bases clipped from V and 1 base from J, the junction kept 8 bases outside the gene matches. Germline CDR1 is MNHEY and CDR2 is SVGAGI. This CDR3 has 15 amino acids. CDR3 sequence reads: CASSNTGAASYEQYF. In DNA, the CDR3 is TGTGCCAGCAGTAATACAGGGGCGGCATCCTACGAGCAGTACTTC.

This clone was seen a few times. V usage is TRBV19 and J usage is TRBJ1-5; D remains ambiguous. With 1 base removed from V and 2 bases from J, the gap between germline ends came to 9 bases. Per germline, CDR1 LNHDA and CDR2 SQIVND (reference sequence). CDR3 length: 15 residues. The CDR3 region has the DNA TGTGCCAGTAGTATAGTGGGAGGCGGCAATCAGCCCCAGCATTTT. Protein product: CASSIVGGGNQPQHF.

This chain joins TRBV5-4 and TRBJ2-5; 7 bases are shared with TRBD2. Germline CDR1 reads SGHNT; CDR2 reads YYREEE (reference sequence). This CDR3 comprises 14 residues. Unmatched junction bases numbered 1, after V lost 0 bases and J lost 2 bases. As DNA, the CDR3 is TGTGCCAGCAGCTTGGAAGCGGGACAAGAGACCCAGTACTTC. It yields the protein CASSLEAGQETQYF.